This T cell receptor beta chain originates from a study of CDR3 diversity in severe acne. This clonotype was seen repeatedly, ten times or more. The CDR3 has 13 residues. V was trimmed by 5 bases and J by 6 bases, leaving 14 bases between them. Germline V gene sequence: CDR1 MNHNS, CDR2 SASEGT. In TCRdb, the PCR reads were re-called with MiXCR into one record per CDR3 protein. The sample lists more than 80,000 distinct CDR3 sequences, 45% to 55% seen once, with under 14% in the top ten. Sequencing input: blood. The chain links TRBV6-1 to TRBJ2-7; no clear D. The clonotype originates from a male donor with severe acne vulgaris. CDR3 DNA sequence: TGTGCCAGCAGTAACAGTCCCGCCGGCGAGCAGTACGTC. Translated, it gives CASSNSPAGEQYV.